This T cell receptor beta chain was observed in a study of cytomegalovirus exposure and HLA in healthy donors. Trimming took 5 bases from V and 0 from J, leaving 16 bases between them. Looked up from germline, CDR1 is GTSNPN and CDR2 is SVGIG (reference sequence). The CDR3 sequence is 15 residues long. The PCR employed 60 Vbeta primers together with 13 Jbeta primers. Assay: immunoSEQ multiplex PCR; the TCRdb copy retains only in-frame clones and omits some. The sample yields about 65,000 clones, roughly 60% seen once. This TCR derives from a man under 40 in good health and CMV-seronegative. The chain couples TRBV30 to TRBJ1-1; no reliable D call. Sequencing was carried out using PBMCs. This CDR3 reads CAWGTSGTLNTEAFF. The CDR3 DNA reads as TGTGCCTGGGGTACCTCAGGTACCCTGAACACTGAAGCTTTCTTT.